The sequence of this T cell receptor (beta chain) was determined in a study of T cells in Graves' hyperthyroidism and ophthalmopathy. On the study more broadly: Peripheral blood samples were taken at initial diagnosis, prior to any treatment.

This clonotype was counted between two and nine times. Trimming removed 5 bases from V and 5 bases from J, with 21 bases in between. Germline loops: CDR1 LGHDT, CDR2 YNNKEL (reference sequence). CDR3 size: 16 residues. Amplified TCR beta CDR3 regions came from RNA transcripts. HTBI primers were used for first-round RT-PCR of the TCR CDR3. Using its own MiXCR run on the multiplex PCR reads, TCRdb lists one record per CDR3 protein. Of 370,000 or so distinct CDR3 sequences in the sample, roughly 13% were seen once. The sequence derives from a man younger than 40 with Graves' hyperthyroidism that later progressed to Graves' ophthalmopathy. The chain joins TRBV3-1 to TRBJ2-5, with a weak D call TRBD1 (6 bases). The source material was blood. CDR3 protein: CASSDMGQGKRETQYF. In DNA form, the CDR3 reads TGTGCCAGCAGCGACATGGGACAAGGGAAACGGGAGACCCAGTACTTC.